Listed below are T cell receptor beta chains from one sample, sequenced in a study of cytomegalovirus exposure and HLA in healthy donors. This table comes from immunoSEQ multiplex PCR, and its TCRdb copy is limited to in-frame clones, with some not included. The table lists approximately 220,000 clones, over 80% of them singletons, with roughly 0.71% in the top ten. Material: PBMCs. These receptors originate from a boy younger than 10 in good health and CMV-seronegative. The CDR3 runs from the conserved cysteine through the conserved F or W. Fields, in order: J gene, V gene, CDR3 protein.

>TRBJ1-5|TRBV6-1
CASSGSPPGYSSNQPQHF
>TRBJ2-3|TRBV7-9
CAVLAENTDTQYF
>TRBJ1-2|TRBV30
CAWGSARGRGYGYTF
>TRBJ2-5|TRBV29-1
CSVEPLEDSGETQYF
>TRBJ1-2|TRBV11-2
CASSLPPRGGSYTF
>TRBJ2-1|TRBV25-1
CASVSGGPYNEQFF
>TRBJ1-1|TRBV2
CASSLDNMNTEAFF
>TRBJ1-5|TRBV5-5
CASSLGQGVGNQPQHF
>TRBJ1-1|TRBV11-2
CASSPTILTEAFF
>TRBJ1-2|TRBV5-1
CASSFNRGGYGYTF
>TRBJ2-5|TRBV7-2
CASSLGLAGQETQYF
>TRBJ2-7|TRBV2
CASSGARGGAKLEQYF
>TRBJ1-1|TRBV6-1
CASSQDTEAFF
>TRBJ1-4|TRBV10-3
CAISELIGTNEKLFF
>TRBJ1-1|TRBV25-1
CASSEWGRDSQNTEAFF
>TRBJ2-5|TRBV14
CASSQRSRTGWRETQYF
>.|TRBV6-5
CASWEGDSYEQYF
>TRBJ1-3|TRBV4-1
CASSQDQGRGNTIYF
>TRBJ2-1|TRBV5-6
CASSTGTGPYNEQFF
>TRBJ1-5|TRBV27
CASSPGGTGQPQHF
>TRBJ1-6|TRBV25-1
CASSEWIGTGNSPLHF
>TRBJ1-1|TRBV7-9
CASSATGSNTEAFF
>TRBJ2-1|TRBV7-2
CASSKGEAEVKNEQFF
>TRBJ2-7|TRBV6-1
CASRVDRGRWDEQYF
>TRBJ1-1|TRBV27
CASSDKTVGAEAFF
>TRBJ2-5|TRBV2
CASKLANPETQYF
>TRBJ2-3|TRBV6-5
CASSYTSGSTDTQYF
>TRBJ2-7|TRBV7-7
CASSPDRGPLGEQYF
>TRBJ2-1|TRBV25-1
CASQYRANNEQFF
>TRBJ2-2|TRBV13
CASSGQGNTGELFF
>TRBJ1-4|TRBV29-1
CSVEGARNEKLFF
>TRBJ2-7|TRBV9
CASSVSGGTDEQYF
>TRBJ1-5|TRBV21-1
CASSKGGGKAKYQPQHF
>TRBJ1-6|TRBV5-1
CASSPGGAAPTSYNSPLHF
>TRBJ2-3|TRBV13
CASSSKRRSDTQYF
>TRBJ1-5|TRBV7-9
CASSARGYNQPQHF
>TRBJ2-2|TRBV5-1
CASQIREGSGELFF
>TRBJ1-1|TRBV19
CASSKGGGMNTEAFF
>TRBJ2-1|TRBV30
CAPPGPRTSGRVRRGEQFF
>TRBJ2-5|TRBV6-4
CASSPRDRGGKQYF
>TRBJ1-2|TRBV7-3
CASSLNGQGAPGGYTF
>TRBJ2-5|TRBV9
CASSVTPRVGETQYF
>TRBJ1-6|TRBV30
CAWSAGTGSSPLHF
>TRBJ2-3|TRBV21-1
CASSSRLAGGPVTDTQYF
>TRBJ1-6|TRBV6-5
CASSPGQYNSPLHF
>TRBJ2-3|TRBV30
CAWSGGRTDLTDTQYF
>TRBJ2-5|TRBV25-1
CASSNRGGRETQYF
>TRBJ1-5|TRBV10-3
CAISAAGTGDQPQHF
>TRBJ2-1|TRBV6-5
CASSYGTPSYNEQFF